A selection of T cell receptor beta chains follows, all from one sample in a study of OX40 agonist ivuxolimab in advanced cancers. The data were produced by immunoSEQ multiplex PCR, yet TCRdb's version contains in-frame clones alone and is incomplete. The sample holds 35,000 to 50,000 clones, 85% to 90% seen once. The source was CD4+ or CD8+ T cells sorted from blood, collected in a trial of the OX40 agonist ivuxolimab. The receptor set was obtained from an adult with an advanced solid tumor such as melanoma, head and neck, liver or kidney cancer. The CDR3 runs from the conserved cysteine through the conserved F or W. Each record gives: J gene, D gene, clone size, V gene, CDR3 length, CDR3 protein, CDR3 DNA. The D gene is left open where the match is weak. Clone size is given for some rows only: seen once, a few or many times, or a class if the clone is expanded.

TRBJ1-2 - - TRBV14 13 CASSQVQFYGYTF TGTGCCAGCAGCCAAGTACAGTTCTATGGCTACACCTTC
TRBJ1-6 - once TRBV28 14 CASSYPRDESPLHF TGTGCCAGCAGTTACCCCAGGGACGAATCACCCCTCCACTTT
TRBJ2-7 - - TRBV30 14 CAWSVGFVGYEQYF TGTGCCTGGAGTGTAGGGTTCGTTGGATACGAGCAGTACTTC
TRBJ2-1 - - TRBV7-9 12 CASSPRGDEQFF TGTGCCAGCAGCCCCAGAGGCGATGAGCAGTTCTTC
TRBJ2-1 TRBD1 - TRBV18 14 CASSPQTGATEQFF TGTGCCAGCTCACCACAGACAGGGGCCACTGAGCAGTTCTTC
TRBJ2-5 - - TRBV19 13 CASSQQAGETQYF TGTGCCAGTAGTCAACAGGCCGGAGAGACCCAGTACTTC
TRBJ1-1 TRBD1 - TRBV7-2 14 CASSLDRVNTEAFF TGTGCCAGCAGCTTGGACAGGGTGAACACTGAAGCTTTCTTT
TRBJ2-5 - - TRBV19 16 CASSSGSRLVGETQYF TGTGCCAGTAGTAGCGGATCCCGGCTGGTTGGAGAGACCCAGTACTTC
TRBJ1-5 - - TRBV9 13 CASSLYSNQPQHF TGTGCCAGCAGCCTTTATAGCAATCAGCCCCAGCATTTT
TRBJ2-7 - - TRBV6-6 14 CASRRIANSYEQYF TGTGCCAGCAGACGGATAGCAAACTCCTACGAGCAGTACTTC
TRBJ1-1 - once TRBV2 13 CASSEGWNTEAFF TGTGCCAGCAGTGAAGGTTGGAACACTGAAGCTTTCTTT
TRBJ2-7 TRBD2 - TRBV4-2 15 CASSQGLAGGGEQYF TGTGCCAGCAGCCAAGGACTAGCGGGGGGAGGGGAGCAGTACTTC
TRBJ1-5 - - TRBV18 17 CASSPQRSQAGNQPQHF TGTGCCAGCTCACCCCAACGGAGCCAAGCAGGCAATCAGCCCCAGCATTTT
TRBJ2-1 TRBD2 - TRBV5-6 19 CASSSRTSGIAGDYNEQFF TGTGCCAGCAGCTCCAGGACTAGCGGGATTGCTGGGGACTACAATGAGCAGTTCTTC
TRBJ2-2 - - TRBV18 14 CASSPVTNTGELFF TGTGCCAGCTCACCTGTCACGAACACCGGGGAGCTGTTTTTT
TRBJ1-2 - - TRBV28 17 CASSLTTSGVSNYGYTF TGTGCCAGCAGTTTAACGACTAGCGGGGTTTCTAACTATGGCTACACCTTC
TRBJ2-7 TRBD2 - TRBV5-1 14 CASSQEGLSYEQYF TGCGCCAGCAGCCAGGAGGGACTAAGCTACGAGCAGTACTTC
TRBJ1-2 - - TRBV28 14 CASSLSMLGVGYTF TGTGCCAGCAGTTTATCTATGCTCGGGGTTGGCTACACCTTC
TRBJ2-4 - - TRBV7-2 15 CASSQTTTPKNIQYF TGTGCCAGCAGCCAAACCACAACCCCCAAAAACATTCAGTACTTC
TRBJ2-5 - - TRBV28 15 CASTSPGGGQETQYF TGTGCCAGCACCTCTCCAGGGGGGGGCCAAGAGACCCAGTACTTC
TRBJ1-1 TRBD1 - TRBV7-9 15 CASSFARGGDTEAFF TGTGCCAGCAGCTTCGCCAGGGGGGGTGACACTGAAGCTTTCTTT
TRBJ2-7 - - TRBV30 14 CAWSRSWRAYEQYF TGTGCCTGGAGTCGCTCCTGGAGAGCCTACGAGCAGTACTTC
TRBJ2-3 - - TRBV7-9 15 CASSLADPPRDTQYF TGTGCCAGCAGCTTAGCGGATCCTCCCAGAGATACGCAGTATTTT
TRBJ2-5 TRBD2 - TRBV12-5 16 CASGATGLAGDETQYF TGTGCTAGTGGCGCCACGGGACTAGCGGGAGATGAGACCCAGTACTTC
TRBJ1-2 - - TRBV6-5 14 CASRSIGRGSGYTF TGTGCCAGCAGGTCCATTGGCCGGGGCTCTGGCTACACCTTC
TRBJ2-1 TRBD1 - TRBV11-3 15 CASSVGQDRDNEQFF TGTGCCAGCAGCGTGGGCCAAGACAGGGACAATGAGCAGTTCTTC
TRBJ1-3 - - TRBV4-2 16 CASSQDLRGSGNTIYF TGTGCCAGCAGCCAAGATCTTAGAGGCTCTGGAAACACCATATATTTT
TRBJ2-7 - - TRBV7-3 14 CASSSQGGSYEQYF TGTGCCAGCAGCTCCCAAGGCGGTTCCTACGAGCAGTACTTC
TRBJ1-2 - once TRBV28 14 CASSLSGLYYGYTF TGTGCCAGCAGTTTGTCTGGACTGTACTATGGCTACACCTTC
TRBJ2-1 - - TRBV7-3 14 CASSSRPTYNEQFF TGTGCCAGCAGCTCACGCCCTACCTACAATGAGCAGTTCTTC
TRBJ2-1 TRBD2 once TRBV9 14 CASSLRLAGNEQFF TGTGCCAGCAGCTTACGACTAGCGGGAAATGAGCAGTTCTTC
TRBJ2-7 - - TRBV11-3 13 CASSRVGVGEQYF TGTGCCAGCAGCAGGGTAGGGGTTGGCGAGCAGTACTTC
TRBJ2-5 - - TRBV5-4 14 CASSLIGGSETQYF TGTGCCAGCAGCTTGATAGGGGGTTCAGAGACCCAGTACTTC
TRBJ2-7 - - TRBV7-9 15 CASSLESGREGEQYF TGTGCCAGCAGCTTAGAGTCCGGGAGAGAAGGCGAGCAGTACTTC
TRBJ1-2 TRBD1 - TRBV29-1 12 CSAGQENYGYTF TGCAGCGCGGGACAGGAAAACTATGGCTACACCTTC
TRBJ2-7 - few TRBV30 12 CAWSLTQYEQYF TGTGCCTGGAGTCTGACACAGTACGAGCAGTACTTC
TRBJ2-7 - - TRBV4-3 15 CASSQGQPGTYEQYF TGCGCCAGCAGCCAAGGACAGCCGGGGACCTACGAGCAGTACTTC